The next 17 T cell receptor beta chains were all read from a single sample in a study of blood T cell repertoires in COVID-19. Assay: immunoSEQ multiplex PCR; the TCRdb copy retains only in-frame clones and omits some. The profile shows over 200,000 clones, approximately 91% of them singletons. Input material: peripheral blood. The receptors were sampled from a woman between 55 and 75 years old with acute or convalescent COVID-19.

The chain links TRBV29-1 to TRBJ2-1; D tentatively reads TRBD1 or TRBD2 (5 bases each). V dropped 7 bases and J dropped 0 bases, with 16 bases sitting between them. Germline CDR1 reads SQVTM; CDR2 reads ANQGSEA. There are 15 residues in the CDR3. The CDR3 is CSGGPTFFSYNEQFF. In DNA, the CDR3 is TGCAGCGGGGGACCGACTTTCTTCTCCTACAATGAGCAGTTCTTC.

The CDR3 sequence: CASDQTGANTGELFF. The CDR3 DNA reads TGTGCCAGCGACCAGACAGGAGCGAACACCGGGGAGCTGTTTTTT. The rearrangement joins TRBV28 to TRBJ2-2; D perhaps matches TRBD1 (6 bases). There are 15 residues in the CDR3. V was cut by 8 bases and J by 0 bases, with 13 bases left in between. CDR1 MDHEN and CDR2 SYDVKM come from the germline V gene.

The chain couples TRBV7-9 to TRBJ1-2, with 8 bases aligning to TRBD1. This CDR3 has 14 amino acids. V was pared by 1 base and J by 4 bases, with 2 bases of the junction left unmatched. The germline gives CDR1 SEHNR, CDR2 FQNEAQ (reference sequence). CDR3 amino acids: CASSLGTGSYGYTF. The CDR3 bases are TGTGCCAGCAGCTTAGGGACAGGGTCCTATGGCTACACCTTC. Using reference TRBV7-9 and TRBJ1-2 for the parts outside the CDR3, the full variable domain is DTGVSQNPRHKITKRGQNVTFRCDPISEHNRLYWYRQTLGQGPEFLTYFQNEAQLEKSRLLSDRFSAERPKGSFSTLEIQRTEQGDSAMYLCASSLGTGSYGYTFGSGTRLTVV.

This chain links TRBV28 with TRBJ2-1; possibly TRBD1 for D (6 bases). V was pared by 7 bases and J by 12 bases, with 13 bases between. CDR3 length: 11 amino acids. Germline V lookup: CDR1 MDHEN, CDR2 SYDVKM. The CDR3, as DNA: TGTGCCAGCACAGGGGCCCGGAGGCAGTTCTTC. Translated, it gives CASTGARRQFF.

This clone was detected once. The chain recombines TRBV9 with TRBJ1-1, with TRBD1 as a possible D gene (5 bases). Trimming stripped 0 bases from V and 0 bases from J, with 12 bases between. Germline loops: CDR1 SGDLS, CDR2 YYNGEE. This CDR3 contains 16 residues. The chain's CDR3 is CASSVGGGLLNTEAFF. For the CDR3, the DNA is TGTGCCAGCAGCGTAGGTGGGGGGTTATTGAACACTGAAGCTTTCTTT.

This chain uses TRBV2 with TRBJ2-2; TRBD1 matches 7 bases. The CDR3 runs to 15 residues. Germline trimming cut 6 bases from V and 1 base from J; bases unmatched to any gene: 5. Germline-derived CDR1 and CDR2 are SNHLY and FYNNEI. The CDR3 reads CASRKTGWNTGELFF. Written as DNA, the CDR3 is TGTGCCAGCAGGAAGACAGGGTGGAACACCGGGGAGCTGTTTTTT.

The chain links TRBV5-4 to TRBJ1-1, with D uncertain. The ends were cut back, 4 bases at V and 1 base at J, with 14 bases in the middle. CDR1 SGHNT and CDR2 YYREEE come from the germline V gene (reference sequence). CDR3 length equals 15 residues. DNA of the CDR3: TGTGCCAGCAGCCCGCAAGGAGGGCGGAACACTGAAGCTTTCTTT. Protein sequence: CASSPQGGRNTEAFF.

This chain uses TRBV19 with TRBJ2-7; D is uncertain. The CDR3 is 18 amino acids. V lost 0 bases, J lost 1 base, and 19 bases lay in between. CDR1 LNHDA and CDR2 SQIVND come from the germline V gene (reference sequence). The CDR3 reads CASSIDPPSAGLSYEQYF. The CDR3 nucleotides read TGTGCCAGTAGTATAGATCCGCCTTCGGCAGGCCTTTCCTACGAGCAGTACTTC.

The genes are TRBV30 and TRBJ2-5; 10 bases map to TRBD2. The CDR3 length is 12 residues. With 5 bases clipped from V and 4 bases from J, the junction kept 1 base outside the gene matches. Germline V gene lookup returns CDR1 GTSNPN and CDR2 SVGIG (reference sequence). The CDR3 DNA is TGTGCCTGGGGACTAGCGGTAGAGACCCAGTACTTC. Encoded protein: CAWGLAVETQYF.

The chain links TRBV28 to TRBJ1-1; TRBD1 agrees at 8 bases. V dropped 6 bases and J dropped 5; count of bases not matched to a gene: 11. This CDR3 comprises 15 residues. Germline V lookup: CDR1 MDHEN, CDR2 SYDVKM. CDR3 sequence reads: CASRSTGGFTTEAFF. The CDR3 DNA is TGTGCCAGCAGAAGTACAGGGGGTTTCACGACTGAAGCTTTCTTT. Filled out from reference TRBV28 and TRBJ1-1, the complete variable domain reads DVKVTQSSRYLVKRTGEKVFLECVQDMDHENMFWYRQDPGLGLRLIYFSYDVKMKEKGDIPEGYSVSREKKERFSLILESASTNQTSMYLCASRSTGGFTTEAFFGQGTRLTVV.

The chain is built from TRBV18 and TRBJ2-2; 9 nucleotides align to TRBD1. J was trimmed by 2 bases and V by 2 bases; bases with no gene match: 0. The CDR3 is made up of 15 amino acids. CDR1 is KGHSH and CDR2 is LQKENI in the germline V gene. The CDR3 DNA sequence: TGTGCCAGCTCACCAACAGGGGGCAACACCGGGGAGCTGTTTTTT. Its translation is CASSPTGGNTGELFF.

The chain joins TRBV18 to TRBJ1-2; D may be TRBD1 (5 bases). This CDR3 has 16 amino acids. From germline, CDR1 is KGHSH and CDR2 LQKENI. V lost 2 bases and J lost 1, with 14 bases in between. The CDR3 here is CASSPKRKGNNYGYTF. The CDR3 DNA follows: TGTGCCAGCTCACCAAAACGAAAGGGGAATAACTATGGCTACACCTTC.

V is TRBV7-2 and J is TRBJ2-5; a weak D match, TRBD1 (5 bases). Germline CDR1 SGHTA, CDR2 FQGNSA. CDR3 size: 13 residues. The V gene lost 6 bases and the J gene lost 2 bases, with 10 bases spanning the gap. The CDR3 sequence is CASRRGSQETQYF. The CDR3 nucleotides read TGTGCCAGCAGAAGGGGATCACAAGAGACCCAGTACTTC.

This chain connects TRBV7-3 to TRBJ2-4; D is perhaps TRBD1 (6 bases). The germline gives CDR1 SGHTA, CDR2 FQGTGA. This CDR3 comprises 13 residues. The V and J ends lost 7 bases and 3 bases respectively, with 10 bases between them. CDR3 sequence: CASIRRGKNIQYF. The CDR3 nucleotides are TGTGCCAGCATCCGCAGGGGCAAAAACATTCAGTACTTC.

The V and J genes are TRBV18 and TRBJ1-2, with 9 positions matching TRBD1. The CDR3 length is 16 residues. Germline CDR1 is KGHSH and CDR2 is LQKENI. V gave up 4 bases and J gave up 2 bases; unmatched junction bases: 8. CDR3 sequence (DNA): TGTGCCAGCTCACTTTCCCCCGGGACAGGGAACTATGGCTACACCTTC. It encodes CASSLSPGTGNYGYTF.

V and J are TRBV3-1 (or the pseudogene TRBV3-2) and TRBJ2-3; no clear D. The V and J ends lost 4 bases and 2 bases respectively, with 10 bases between them. CDR3 length: 14 amino acids. The germline gives CDR1 LGHDT, CDR2 YNNKEL (reference sequence). The CDR3 coding sequence is TGTGCCAGCAGCCCGTACAGCTTCACAGATACGCAGTATTTT. Translation: CASSPYSFTDTQYF.

The J gene is TRBJ2-3, the V gene TRBV27; the match to TRBD2 covers 9 bases. This CDR3 has 15 amino acids. J lost 4 bases, V lost 6 bases, and 8 bases had no gene match. In germline, CDR1 is MNHEY, CDR2 SMNVEV (reference sequence). CDR3 sequence: CASRKGLAGADTQYF. In DNA, the CDR3 is TGTGCCAGCAGGAAGGGACTAGCTGGCGCAGATACGCAGTATTTT.